This passage covers 7 T cell receptor beta chains from one sample sequenced in a study of CD4 T cells in relation to SARS-CoV-2 and coronaviruses. No antigen has been assigned to these receptors. The unexposed donors gave CD4+ T cells in about 2011-2018, prior to COVID-19. The cells were cultured for about ten days before CD4+ T cells were isolated. This table comes from immunoSEQ multiplex PCR, and its TCRdb copy is limited to in-frame clones, with some not included. This table holds roughly 10,000 clones, around 80% found once. The sequencing sample was made of CD4+ T cells from PBMCs, cultured in vitro. All receptors come from a human donor in good health.

The gene calls are TRBV24-1 and TRBJ2-1; either TRBD1 or TRBD2 may fit D (5 bases each). CDR3 length: 15 residues. Trimming took off 5 bases at V and 4 bases at J, with 14 bases between the two ends. Germline lookup yields CDR1 KGHDR and CDR2 SFDVKD. The CDR3 DNA sequence: TGTGCCACCAGTGCGGACCGGGACCGATACAATGAGCAGTTCTTC. Protein: CATSADRDRYNEQFF.

The chain combines TRBV7-9 with TRBJ2-3; D gene uncertain. CDR1 is SEHNR and CDR2 is FQNEAQ in the germline V gene (reference sequence). V lost 4 bases, J lost 2 bases, and 16 bases lay in between. This CDR3 has 16 amino acids. CDR3 residues: CASSSWLRTDTDTQYF. The CDR3 region has the DNA TGTGCCAGCAGCTCCTGGCTTAGGACCGACACAGATACGCAGTATTTT.

J is TRBJ1-1 and V is TRBV7-8, with D perhaps TRBD1 (5 bases). The germline V gene encodes CDR1 SGHVS and CDR2 FQNEAQ. This CDR3 spans 13 amino acids. V was clipped by 4 bases and J by 1 base, with 7 bases between them. This chain's CDR3 is CASSSTENTEAFF. The CDR3 DNA follows: TGTGCCAGCAGCTCGACAGAGAACACTGAAGCTTTCTTT. The full variable domain, with the rest looked up from reference TRBV7-8 and TRBJ1-1, is GAGVSQSPRYKVAKRGQDVALRCDPISGHVSLFWYQQALGQGPEFLTYFQNEAQLDKSGLPSDRFFAERPEGSVSTLKIQRTQQEDSAVYLCASSSTENTEAFFGQGTRLTVV.

DNA of the CDR3: TGTGCCAGCTCACAAATGACACGCAACCAAGAGACCCAGTACTTC. Amino acids: CASSQMTRNQETQYF. The chain joins TRBV18 to TRBJ2-5; no reliable D call. The germline V and J ends were trimmed by 4 bases and 0 bases, with 12 bases remaining between them. This CDR3 comprises 15 residues. Germline assignment: CDR1 KGHSH and CDR2 LQKENI.

The chain couples TRBV20-1 to TRBJ2-5; the match to TRBD2 covers 10 bases. Looked up from germline, CDR1 is DFQATT and CDR2 is SNEGSKA (reference sequence). With 3 bases clipped from V and 5 bases from J, the junction kept 9 bases outside the gene matches. CDR3 length: 15 residues. The CDR3 nucleotides read TGCAGTGCTAGTATTAGCGGGGGGACGGGGGAGACCCAGTACTTC. It is translated as CSASISGGTGETQYF.

The CDR3 protein is CASSEVGNIQYF. For the CDR3, the DNA is TGTGCCAGCAGTGAAGTTGGGAACATTCAGTACTTC. The chain recombines TRBV6-1 with TRBJ2-4; D remains unclear. The CDR3 runs 12 residues. Trimming shortened V by 1 base and J by 7 bases, and 5 bases separated the two germline ends. Germline loops: CDR1 MNHNS, CDR2 SASEGT.

This clone was recorded a few times. The J gene is TRBJ2-1, the V gene TRBV7-9; tentative D call: TRBD2 (6 bases). The germline V and J ends were trimmed by 7 bases and 6 bases, with 19 bases remaining between them. The CDR3 loop spans 15 amino acids. The V gene's germline CDR1 is SEHNR and CDR2 FQNEAQ (reference sequence). The CDR3 DNA is TGTGCCAGCACCCGCCTGGCGGGAAGGGCCAATGAGCAGTTCTTC. This translates into CASTRLAGRANEQFF. The full variable domain, rest sourced from reference TRBV7-9 and TRBJ2-1, is DTGVSQNPRHKITKRGQNVTFRCDPISEHNRLYWYRQTLGQGPEFLTYFQNEAQLEKSRLLSDRFSAERPKGSFSTLEIQRTEQGDSAMYLCASTRLAGRANEQFFGPGTRLTVL.